This TCR beta chain was captured by sequencing in a study of T cell responses to AZD1222 COVID-19 vaccine. Comment on this clone: The antigen is not known.

Produced via immunoSEQ multiplex PCR; TCRdb's table is partial and in-frame only. In the table there are about 180,000 clones, 85% to 95% of which are singletons. Findings of the study overall: An increase in Spike-specific TCR breadth and depth was observed after two AZD1222 doses.

This receptor was identified in an adult who received the MenACWY meningococcal vaccine as a control. The sequences come from peripheral blood, collected 28 days after the second dose of the MenACWY control vaccine.

The CDR3 DNA follows: TGTGCCAGCAGAGGGCCGAGCTCCTATAATTCACCCCTCCACTTT. It encodes CASRGPSSYNSPLHF. V gene TRBV6-5 combines with J gene TRBJ1-6, with unresolved D. V gave up 6 bases and J gave up 0 bases, with 9 bases separating them. Germline loops: CDR1 MNHEY, CDR2 SVGAGI. The CDR3 is 15 residues long.